This T cell receptor (beta chain) was identified during a study of human T cells and chemical hapten exposure. About the research overall: Donors were sensitized with 2% DPC on the upper inner arm.

The time point here: pre-sensitization, week 0. The treatment: therapeutic diphenylcyclopropenone sensitization with weekly scalp DPC. The CDR3 length is 17 residues. Trimming removed 1 base from V and 0 bases from J, with 16 bases in between. Germline values: CDR1 DFQATT, CDR2 SNEGSKA (reference sequence). TCRdb re-analysed the RACE reads in MiXCR, keeping a single row per CDR3 protein. In the table there are about 350,000 distinct CDR3 sequences, roughly 6% of which are singletons. Source: whole blood, taken in connection with sensitization to the hapten diphenylcyclopropenone (DPC). The chain is built from TRBV20-1 and TRBJ1-3; the D gene is possibly TRBD1 (6 bases). The sequence derives from a woman younger than 35 with alopecia areata. Some clones in this sample may be carry-over from other donors' samples. The CDR3 is CSARGETGPSSGNTIYF. CDR3 in DNA: TGCAGTGCTAGAGGGGAGACAGGCCCCAGCTCTGGAAACACCATATATTTT.